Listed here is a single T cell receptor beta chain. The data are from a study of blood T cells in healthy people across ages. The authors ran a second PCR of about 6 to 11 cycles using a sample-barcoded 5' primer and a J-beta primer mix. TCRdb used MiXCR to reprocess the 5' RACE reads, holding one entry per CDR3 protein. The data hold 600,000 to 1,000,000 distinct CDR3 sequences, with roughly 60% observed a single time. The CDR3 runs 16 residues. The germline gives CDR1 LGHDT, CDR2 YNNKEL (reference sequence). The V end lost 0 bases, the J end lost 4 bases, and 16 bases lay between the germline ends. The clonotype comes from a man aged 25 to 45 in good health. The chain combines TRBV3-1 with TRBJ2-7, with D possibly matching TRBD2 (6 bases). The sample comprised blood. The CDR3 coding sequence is TGTGCCAGCAGCCAAGAGCCCCGGGACTGGCGTTACGAGCAGTACTTC. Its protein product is CASSQEPRDWRYEQYF.